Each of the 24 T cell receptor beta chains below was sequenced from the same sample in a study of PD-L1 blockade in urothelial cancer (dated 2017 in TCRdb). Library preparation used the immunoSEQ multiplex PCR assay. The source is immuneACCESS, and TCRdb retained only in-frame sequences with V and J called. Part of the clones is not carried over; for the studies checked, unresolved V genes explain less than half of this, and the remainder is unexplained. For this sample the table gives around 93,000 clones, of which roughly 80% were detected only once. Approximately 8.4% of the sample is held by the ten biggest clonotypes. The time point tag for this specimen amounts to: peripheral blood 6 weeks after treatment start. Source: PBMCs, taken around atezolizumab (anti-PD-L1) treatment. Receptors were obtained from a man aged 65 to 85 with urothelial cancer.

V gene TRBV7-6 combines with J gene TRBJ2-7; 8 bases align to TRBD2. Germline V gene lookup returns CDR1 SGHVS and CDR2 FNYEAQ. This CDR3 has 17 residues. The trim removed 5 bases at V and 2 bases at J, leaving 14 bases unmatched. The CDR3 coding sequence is TGTGCCAGCAGCCTTGCCGGAACTAGCGGTTGGGCCTACGAGCAGTACTTC. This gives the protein CASSLAGTSGWAYEQYF. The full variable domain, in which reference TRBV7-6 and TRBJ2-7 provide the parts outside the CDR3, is GAGVSQSPRYKVTKRGQDVALRCDPISGHVSLYWYRQALGQGPEFLTYFNYEAQQDKSGLPNDRFSAERPEGSISTLTIQRTEQRDSAMYRCASSLAGTSGWAYEQYFGPGTRLTVT.

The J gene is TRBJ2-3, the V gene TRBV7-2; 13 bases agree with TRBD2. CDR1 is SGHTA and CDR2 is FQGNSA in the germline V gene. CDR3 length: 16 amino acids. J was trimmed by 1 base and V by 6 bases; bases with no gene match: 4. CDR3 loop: CASRDGLAGGTDTQYF. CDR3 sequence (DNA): TGTGCCAGCAGGGACGGACTAGCGGGAGGCACAGATACGCAGTATTTT.

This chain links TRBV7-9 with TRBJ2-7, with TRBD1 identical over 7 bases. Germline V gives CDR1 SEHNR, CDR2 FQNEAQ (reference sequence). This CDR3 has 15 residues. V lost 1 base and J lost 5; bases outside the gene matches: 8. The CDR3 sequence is CASSLGLTGEDEQYF. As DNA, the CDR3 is TGTGCCAGCAGCTTAGGATTAACAGGGGAAGACGAGCAGTACTTC.

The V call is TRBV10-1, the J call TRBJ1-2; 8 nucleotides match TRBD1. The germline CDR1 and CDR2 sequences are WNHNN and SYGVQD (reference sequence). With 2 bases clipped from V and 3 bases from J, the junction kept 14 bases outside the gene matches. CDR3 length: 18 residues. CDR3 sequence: CASSEPPGQGGRDYGYTF. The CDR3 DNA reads TGCGCCAGCAGTGAGCCGCCCGGACAGGGCGGAAGGGACTATGGCTACACCTTC.

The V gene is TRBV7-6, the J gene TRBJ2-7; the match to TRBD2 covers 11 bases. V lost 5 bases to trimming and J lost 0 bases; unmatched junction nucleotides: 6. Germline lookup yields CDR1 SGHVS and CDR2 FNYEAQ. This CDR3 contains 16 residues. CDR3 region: CASSPRTSGPSYEQYF. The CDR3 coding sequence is TGTGCCAGCAGCCCTAGGACTAGCGGGCCCTCCTACGAGCAGTACTTC.

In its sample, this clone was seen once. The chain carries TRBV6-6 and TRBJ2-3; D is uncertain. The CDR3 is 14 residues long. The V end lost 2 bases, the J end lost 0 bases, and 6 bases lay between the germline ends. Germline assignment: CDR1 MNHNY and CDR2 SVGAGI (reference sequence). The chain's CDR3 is CASSYRVSTDTQYF. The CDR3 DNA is TGTGCCAGCAGTTACCGTGTGAGCACAGATACGCAGTATTTT.

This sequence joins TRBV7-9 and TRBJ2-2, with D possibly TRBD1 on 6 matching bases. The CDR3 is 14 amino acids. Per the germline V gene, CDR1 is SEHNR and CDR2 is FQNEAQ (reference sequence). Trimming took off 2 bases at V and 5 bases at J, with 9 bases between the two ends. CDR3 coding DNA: TGTGCCAGCAGCTTACAGGGGTCTACCGGGGAGCTGTTTTTT. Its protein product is CASSLQGSTGELFF. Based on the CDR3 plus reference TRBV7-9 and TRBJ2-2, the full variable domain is DTGVSQNPRHKITKRGQNVTFRCDPISEHNRLYWYRQTLGQGPEFLTYFQNEAQLEKSRLLSDRFSAERPKGSFSTLEIQRTEQGDSAMYLCASSLQGSTGELFFGEGSRLTVL.

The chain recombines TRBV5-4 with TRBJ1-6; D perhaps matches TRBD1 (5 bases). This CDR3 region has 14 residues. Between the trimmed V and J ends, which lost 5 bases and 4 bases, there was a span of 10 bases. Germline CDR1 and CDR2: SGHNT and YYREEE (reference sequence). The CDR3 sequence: CASRIGGYNSPLHF. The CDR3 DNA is TGTGCCAGCAGGATTGGGGGGTATAATTCACCCCTCCACTTT.

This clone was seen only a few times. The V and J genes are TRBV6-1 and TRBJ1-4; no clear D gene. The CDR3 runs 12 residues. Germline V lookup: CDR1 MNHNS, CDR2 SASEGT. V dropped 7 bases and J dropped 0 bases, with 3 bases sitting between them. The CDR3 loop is CASTATNEKLFF. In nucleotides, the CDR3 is TGTGCCAGCACTGCAACTAATGAAAAACTGTTTTTT.

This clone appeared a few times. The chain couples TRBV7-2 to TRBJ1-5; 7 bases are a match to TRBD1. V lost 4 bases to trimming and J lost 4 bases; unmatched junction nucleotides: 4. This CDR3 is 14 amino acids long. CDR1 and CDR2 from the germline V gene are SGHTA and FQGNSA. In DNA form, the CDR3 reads TGTGCCAGCAGCTCTAGGACAGGTAATCAGCCCCAGCATTTT. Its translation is CASSSRTGNQPQHF.

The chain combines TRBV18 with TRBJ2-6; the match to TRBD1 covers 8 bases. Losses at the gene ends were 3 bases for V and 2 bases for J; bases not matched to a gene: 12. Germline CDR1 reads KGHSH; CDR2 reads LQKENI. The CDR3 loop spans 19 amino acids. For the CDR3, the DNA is TGTGCCAGCTCACCGGGACAGGACGGCCTGGTCACTGGGGCCAACGTCCTGACTTTC. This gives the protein CASSPGQDGLVTGANVLTF.

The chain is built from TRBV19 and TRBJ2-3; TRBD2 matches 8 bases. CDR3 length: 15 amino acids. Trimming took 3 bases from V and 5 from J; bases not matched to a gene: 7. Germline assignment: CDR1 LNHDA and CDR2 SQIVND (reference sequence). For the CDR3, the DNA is TGTGCCAGTAGTATCGGGGGGGGCGGGAGAGATACGCAGTATTTT. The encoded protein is CASSIGGGGRDTQYF.

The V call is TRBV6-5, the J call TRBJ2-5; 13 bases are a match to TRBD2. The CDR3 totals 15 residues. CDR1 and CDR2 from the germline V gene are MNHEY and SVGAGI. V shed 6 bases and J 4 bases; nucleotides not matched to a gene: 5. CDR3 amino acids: CASSPGTSGVETQYF. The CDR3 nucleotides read TGTGCCAGCAGCCCCGGGACTAGCGGGGTAGAGACCCAGTACTTC.

As DNA, the CDR3 is TGTGCCAGCAGCCGCCGGGACAGGGGTCATGAGCAGTTCTTC. The encoded protein is CASSRRDRGHEQFF. The rearrangement joins TRBV11-3 to TRBJ2-1; 10 bases are shared with TRBD1. The CDR3 has 14 residues. Germline V gives CDR1 SGHNT, CDR2 YENEEA. V lost 5 bases, J lost 8 bases, and 6 bases stayed unmatched.

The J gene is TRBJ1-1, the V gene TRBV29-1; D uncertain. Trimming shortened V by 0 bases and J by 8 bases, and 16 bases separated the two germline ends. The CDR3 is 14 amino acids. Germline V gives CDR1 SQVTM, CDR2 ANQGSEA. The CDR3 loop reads CSVEESSGKMEAFF. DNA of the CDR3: TGCAGCGTTGAAGAGTCCTCGGGGAAGATGGAAGCTTTCTTT.

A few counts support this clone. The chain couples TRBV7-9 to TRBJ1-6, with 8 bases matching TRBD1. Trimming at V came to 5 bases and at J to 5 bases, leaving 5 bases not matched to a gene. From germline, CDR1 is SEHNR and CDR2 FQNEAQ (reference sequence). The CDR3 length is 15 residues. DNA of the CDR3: TGTGCCAGCAGCCCCCTGACAGGGGATAATTCACCCCTCCACTTT. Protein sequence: CASSPLTGDNSPLHF. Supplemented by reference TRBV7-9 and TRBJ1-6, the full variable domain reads DTGVSQNPRHKITKRGQNVTFRCDPISEHNRLYWYRQTLGQGPEFLTYFQNEAQLEKSRLLSDRFSAERPKGSFSTLEIQRTEQGDSAMYLCASSPLTGDNSPLHFGNGTRLTVT.

DNA for the CDR3: TGCAGCGCTGGGGGGGCGGAAGAGACCCAGTACTTC. This translates into CSAGGAEETQYF. The chain is built from TRBV29-1 and TRBJ2-5; maybe TRBD2 (7 bases). V lost 7 bases to trimming and J lost 3 bases, with 12 bases between them. This CDR3 comprises 12 residues. The V gene's germline CDR1 is SQVTM and CDR2 ANQGSEA. The full variable domain, with the rest looked up from reference TRBV29-1 and TRBJ2-5, is SAVISQKPSRDICQRGTSLTIQCQVDSQVTMMFWYRQQPGQSLTLIATANQGSEATYESGFVIDKFPISRPNLTFSTLTVSNMSPEDSSIYLCSAGGAEETQYFGPGTRLLVL.

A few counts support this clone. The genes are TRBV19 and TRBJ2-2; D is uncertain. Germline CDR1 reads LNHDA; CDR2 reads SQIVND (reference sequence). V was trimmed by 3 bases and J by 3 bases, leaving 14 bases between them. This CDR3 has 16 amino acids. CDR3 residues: CASSMGGVSYTGELFF. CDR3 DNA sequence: TGTGCCAGTAGTATGGGTGGAGTCAGCTACACCGGGGAGCTGTTTTTT. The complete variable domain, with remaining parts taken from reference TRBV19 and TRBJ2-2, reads DGGITQSPKYLFRKEGQNVTLSCEQNLNHDAMYWYRQDPGQGLRLIYYSQIVNDFQKGDIAEGYSVSREKKESFPLTVTSAQKNPTAFYLCASSMGGVSYTGELFFGEGSRLTVL.

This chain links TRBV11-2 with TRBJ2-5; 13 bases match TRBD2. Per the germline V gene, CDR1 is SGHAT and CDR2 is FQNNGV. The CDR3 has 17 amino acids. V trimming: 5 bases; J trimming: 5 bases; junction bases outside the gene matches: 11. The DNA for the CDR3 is TGTGCCAGCAGCGGGGGACTAGCGGGGCTCCGAGGGGAGACCCAGTACTTC. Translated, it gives CASSGGLAGLRGETQYF.

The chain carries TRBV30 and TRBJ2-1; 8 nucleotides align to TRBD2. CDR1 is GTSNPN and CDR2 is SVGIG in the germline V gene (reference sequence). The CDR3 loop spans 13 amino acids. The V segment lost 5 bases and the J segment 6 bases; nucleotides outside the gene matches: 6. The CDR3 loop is CAWGLALGNEQFF. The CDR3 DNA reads TGTGCCTGGGGACTAGCTTTGGGCAATGAGCAGTTCTTC.

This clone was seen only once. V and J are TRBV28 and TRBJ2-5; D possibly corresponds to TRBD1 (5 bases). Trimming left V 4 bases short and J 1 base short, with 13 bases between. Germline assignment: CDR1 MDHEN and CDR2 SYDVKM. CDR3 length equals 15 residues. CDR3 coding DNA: TGTGCCAGCAGTTCCGGAACAGGTGTCCAAGAGACCCAGTACTTC. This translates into CASSSGTGVQETQYF.

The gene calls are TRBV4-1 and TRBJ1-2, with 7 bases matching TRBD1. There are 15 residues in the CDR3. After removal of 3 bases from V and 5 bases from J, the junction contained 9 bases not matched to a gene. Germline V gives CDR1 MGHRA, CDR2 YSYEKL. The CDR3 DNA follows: TGCGCCAGCAGCCAGCCTGGGAGACAGGGATATGGCTACACCTTC. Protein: CASSQPGRQGYGYTF.

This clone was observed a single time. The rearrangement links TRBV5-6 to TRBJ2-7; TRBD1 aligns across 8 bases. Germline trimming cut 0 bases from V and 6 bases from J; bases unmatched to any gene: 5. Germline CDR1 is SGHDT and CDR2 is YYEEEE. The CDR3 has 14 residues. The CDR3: CASSLVAGGSEQYF. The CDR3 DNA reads TGTGCCAGCAGCTTGGTGGCAGGGGGCTCCGAGCAGTACTTC.

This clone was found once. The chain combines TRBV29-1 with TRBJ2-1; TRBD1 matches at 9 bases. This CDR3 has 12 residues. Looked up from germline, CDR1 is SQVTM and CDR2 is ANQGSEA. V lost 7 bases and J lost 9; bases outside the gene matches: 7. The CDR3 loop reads CSATDRGSEQFF. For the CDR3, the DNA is TGCAGCGCCACGGACAGGGGAAGTGAGCAGTTCTTC.